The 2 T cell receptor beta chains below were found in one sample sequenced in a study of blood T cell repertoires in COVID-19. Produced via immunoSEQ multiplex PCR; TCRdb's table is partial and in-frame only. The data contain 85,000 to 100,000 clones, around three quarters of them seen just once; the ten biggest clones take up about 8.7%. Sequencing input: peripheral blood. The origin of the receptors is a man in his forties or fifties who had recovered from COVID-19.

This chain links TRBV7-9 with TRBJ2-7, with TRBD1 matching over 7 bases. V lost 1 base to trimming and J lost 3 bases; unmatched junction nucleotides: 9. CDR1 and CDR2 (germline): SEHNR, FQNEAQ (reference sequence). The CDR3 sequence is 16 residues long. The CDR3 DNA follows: TGTGCCAGCAGCTTAGGTCCAGGGGGTTTAGGCTACGAGCAGTACTTC. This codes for CASSLGPGGLGYEQYF. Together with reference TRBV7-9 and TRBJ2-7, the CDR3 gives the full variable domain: DTGVSQNPRHKITKRGQNVTFRCDPISEHNRLYWYRQTLGQGPEFLTYFQNEAQLEKSRLLSDRFSAERPKGSFSTLEIQRTEQGDSAMYLCASSLGPGGLGYEQYFGPGTRLTVT.

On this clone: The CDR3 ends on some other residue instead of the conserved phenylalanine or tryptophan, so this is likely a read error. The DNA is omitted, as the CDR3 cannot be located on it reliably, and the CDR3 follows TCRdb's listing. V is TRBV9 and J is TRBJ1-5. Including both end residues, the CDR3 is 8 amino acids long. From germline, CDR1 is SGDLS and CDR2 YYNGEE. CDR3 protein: CASSVVSS.